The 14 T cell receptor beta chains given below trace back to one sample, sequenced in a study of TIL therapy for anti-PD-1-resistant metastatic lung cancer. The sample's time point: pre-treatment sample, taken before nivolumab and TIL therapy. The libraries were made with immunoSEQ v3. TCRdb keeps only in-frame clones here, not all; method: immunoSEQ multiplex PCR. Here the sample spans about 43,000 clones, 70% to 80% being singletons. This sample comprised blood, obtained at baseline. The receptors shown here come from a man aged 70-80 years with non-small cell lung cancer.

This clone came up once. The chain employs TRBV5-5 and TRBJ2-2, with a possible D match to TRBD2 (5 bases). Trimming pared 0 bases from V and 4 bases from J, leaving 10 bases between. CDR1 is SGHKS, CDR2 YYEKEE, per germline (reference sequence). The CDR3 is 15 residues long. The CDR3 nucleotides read TGTGCCAGCAGCTTGGTGGGAGAAGGCACCGGGGAGCTGTTTTTT. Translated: CASSLVGEGTGELFF.

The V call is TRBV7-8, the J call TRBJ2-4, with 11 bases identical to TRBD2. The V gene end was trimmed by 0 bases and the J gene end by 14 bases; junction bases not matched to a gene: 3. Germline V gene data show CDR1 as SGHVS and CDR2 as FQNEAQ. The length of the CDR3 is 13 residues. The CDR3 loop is CASSLAPTSGEYF. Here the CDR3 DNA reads TGTGCCAGCAGCTTAGCCCCGACTAGCGGGGAGTACTTC. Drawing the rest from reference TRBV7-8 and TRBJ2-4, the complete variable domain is GAGVSQSPRYKVAKRGQDVALRCDPISGHVSLFWYQQALGQGPEFLTYFQNEAQLDKSGLPSDRFFAERPEGSVSTLKIQRTQQEDSAVYLCASSLAPTSGEYFGAGTRLSVL.

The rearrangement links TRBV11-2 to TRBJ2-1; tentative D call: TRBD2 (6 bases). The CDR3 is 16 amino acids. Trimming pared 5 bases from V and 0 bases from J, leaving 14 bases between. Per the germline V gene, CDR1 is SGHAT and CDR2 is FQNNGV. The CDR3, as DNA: TGTGCCAGCAGCGTCCGGGACTCCTCCTCCTACAATGAGCAGTTCTTC. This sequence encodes CASSVRDSSSYNEQFF.

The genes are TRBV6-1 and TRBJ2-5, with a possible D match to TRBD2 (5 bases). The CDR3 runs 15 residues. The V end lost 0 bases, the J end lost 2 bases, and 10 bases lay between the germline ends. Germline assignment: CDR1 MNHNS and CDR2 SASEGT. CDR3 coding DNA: TGTGCCAGCAGTGAAGCGAGGGTGCAGCAAGAGACCCAGTACTTC. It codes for CASSEARVQQETQYF.

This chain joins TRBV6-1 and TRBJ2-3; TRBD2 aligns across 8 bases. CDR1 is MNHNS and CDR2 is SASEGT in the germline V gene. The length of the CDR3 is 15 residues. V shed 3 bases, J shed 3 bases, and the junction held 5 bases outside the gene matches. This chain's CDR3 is CASSDEREMTDTQYF. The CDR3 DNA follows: TGTGCCAGCAGTGATGAGCGGGAGATGACAGATACGCAGTATTTT.

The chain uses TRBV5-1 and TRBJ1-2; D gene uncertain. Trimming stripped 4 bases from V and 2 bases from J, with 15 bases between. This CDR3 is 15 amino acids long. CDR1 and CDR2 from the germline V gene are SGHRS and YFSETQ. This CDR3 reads CASSRKDGENYGYTF. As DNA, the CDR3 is TGCGCCAGCAGCAGGAAGGACGGTGAAAACTATGGCTACACCTTC. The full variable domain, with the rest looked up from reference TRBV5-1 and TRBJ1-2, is KAGVTQTPRYLIKTRGQQVTLSCSPISGHRSVSWYQQTPGQGLQFLFEYFSETQRNKGNFPGRFSGRQFSNSRSEMNVSTLELGDSALYLCASSRKDGENYGYTFGSGTRLTVV.

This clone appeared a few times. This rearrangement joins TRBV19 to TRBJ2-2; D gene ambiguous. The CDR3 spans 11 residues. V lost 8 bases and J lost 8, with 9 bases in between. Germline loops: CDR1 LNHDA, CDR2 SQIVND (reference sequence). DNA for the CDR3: TGTGCCAGTCTCCAAGCGGGGGAGCTGTTTTTT. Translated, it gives CASLQAGELFF. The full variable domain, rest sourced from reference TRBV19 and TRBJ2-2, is DGGITQSPKYLFRKEGQNVTLSCEQNLNHDAMYWYRQDPGQGLRLIYYSQIVNDFQKGDIAEGYSVSREKKESFPLTVTSAQKNPTAFYLCASLQAGELFFGEGSRLTVL.

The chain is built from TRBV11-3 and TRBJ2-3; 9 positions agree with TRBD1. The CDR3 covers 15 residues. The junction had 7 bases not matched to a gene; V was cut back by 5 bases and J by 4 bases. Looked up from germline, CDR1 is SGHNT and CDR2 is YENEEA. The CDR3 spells CASSRTGEEADTQYF. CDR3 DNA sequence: TGTGCCAGCAGCCGGACAGGGGAAGAGGCAGATACGCAGTATTTT.

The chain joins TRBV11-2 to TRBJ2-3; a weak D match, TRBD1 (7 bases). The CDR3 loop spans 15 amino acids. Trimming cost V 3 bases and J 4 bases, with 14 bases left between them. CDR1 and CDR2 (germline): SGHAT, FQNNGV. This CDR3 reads CASSLEGQTSDTQYF. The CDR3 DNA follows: TGTGCCAGCAGCTTGGAGGGACAGACTTCAGATACGCAGTATTTT. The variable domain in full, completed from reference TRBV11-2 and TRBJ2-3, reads EAGVAQSPRYKIIEKRQSVAFWCNPISGHATLYWYQQILGQGPKLLIQFQNNGVVDDSQLPKDRFSAERLKGVDSTLKIQPAKLEDSAVYLCASSLEGQTSDTQYFGPGTRLTVL.

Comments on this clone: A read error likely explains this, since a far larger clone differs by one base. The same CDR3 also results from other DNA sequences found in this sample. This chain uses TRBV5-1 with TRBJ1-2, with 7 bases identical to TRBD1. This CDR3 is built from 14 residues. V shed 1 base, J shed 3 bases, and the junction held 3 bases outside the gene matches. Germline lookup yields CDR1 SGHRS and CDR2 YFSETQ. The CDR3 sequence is CASSLIGGDYGYTF. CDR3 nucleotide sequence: TGCGCCAGCAGCTTGATAGGGGGCGACTATGGCTACACCTTC.

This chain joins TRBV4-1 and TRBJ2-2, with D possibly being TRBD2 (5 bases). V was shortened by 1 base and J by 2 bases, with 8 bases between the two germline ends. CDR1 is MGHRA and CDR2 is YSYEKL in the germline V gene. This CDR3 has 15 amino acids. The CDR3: CASSQGSGNTGELFF. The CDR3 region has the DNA TGCGCCAGCAGCCAAGGAAGCGGAAACACCGGGGAGCTGTTTTTT.

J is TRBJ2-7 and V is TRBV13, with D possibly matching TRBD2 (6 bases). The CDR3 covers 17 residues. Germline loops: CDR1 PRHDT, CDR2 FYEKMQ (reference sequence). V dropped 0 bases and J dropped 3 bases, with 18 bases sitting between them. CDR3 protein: CASSLGGTYALFYEQYF. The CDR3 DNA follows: TGTGCCAGCAGCTTAGGTGGGACTTACGCCCTATTCTACGAGCAGTACTTC.

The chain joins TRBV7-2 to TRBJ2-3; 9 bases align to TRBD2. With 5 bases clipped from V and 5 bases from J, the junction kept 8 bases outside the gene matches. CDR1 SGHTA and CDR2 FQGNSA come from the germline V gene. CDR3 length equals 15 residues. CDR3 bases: TGTGCCAGCAGCGCCAAGAGCGGGAGGATAGATACGCAGTATTTT. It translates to CASSAKSGRIDTQYF.

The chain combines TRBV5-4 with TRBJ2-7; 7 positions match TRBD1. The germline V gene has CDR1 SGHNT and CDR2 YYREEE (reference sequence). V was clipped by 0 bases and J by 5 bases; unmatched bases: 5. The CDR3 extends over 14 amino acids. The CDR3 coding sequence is TGTGCCAGCAGCTTGGTGACAGGGCGGAACGAGCAGTACTTC. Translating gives CASSLVTGRNEQYF. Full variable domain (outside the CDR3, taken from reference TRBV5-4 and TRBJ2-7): ETGVTQSPTHLIKTRGQQVTLRCSSQSGHNTVSWYQQALGQGPQFIFQYYREEENGRGNFPPRFSGLQFPNYSSELNVNALELDDSALYLCASSLVTGRNEQYFGPGTRLTVT.